This T cell receptor beta chain was profiled in a study of a mutant IDH1 vaccine in newly diagnosed glioma. Study-wide context: Onset of vaccination occurred 4-6 weeks following radiotherapy alone, or with temozolomide cycles. Most patients had radiochemotherapy with temozolomide before enrollment; others had one alone.

CDR3 length: 13 amino acids. With 4 bases removed from V and 6 bases from J, the gap between germline ends came to 13 bases. Looked up from germline, CDR1 is SGHAT and CDR2 is FQDESV (reference sequence). The repertoire was sequenced with immunoSEQ multiplex PCR; TCRdb's copy has only in-frame clones and lacks some. The sample yields about 52,000 clones, around 80% seen once. Time point meaning: week 47, end of study. A 20-mer mutant IDH1 peptide at 300 ug was injected subcutaneously with topical imiquimod. Patients carried new grade 3 or 4 IDH1-mutant astrocytomas lacking nuclear ATRX. Details on this clone: Its cognate antigen is unknown.

The receptor comes from a woman in her 40s with glioma. Some clones in this sample may be carry-over from other donors' samples. This chain joins TRBV11-1 and TRBJ2-7; no clear D. Specimen: PBMCs, collected from a glioma patient whose treatment included an IDH1 peptide vaccine. The CDR3 DNA reads as TGTGCCAGCAGCTCGACTCGGAAAGGCGAGCAGTACTTC. It is translated as CASSSTRKGEQYF.